A single sample gave rise to the 14 T cell receptor beta chains below, sequenced in a study of blood T cell repertoires in COVID-19. Clones were read by immunoSEQ multiplex PCR, and TCRdb kept only the in-frame ones, dropping some. The sample records roughly 150,000 clones, roughly 80% being singletons. The sequenced sample consisted of peripheral blood. The receptors stem from a man in his sixties with acute or convalescent COVID-19.

The chain has TRBV5-1 and TRBJ1-1, with TRBD1 matching over 7 bases. CDR1 and CDR2 (germline): SGHRS, YFSETQ. This CDR3 has 14 amino acids. V was clipped by 3 bases and J by 1 base; unmatched bases: 3. Here the CDR3 reads CASSWGTANTEAFF. For the CDR3, the DNA is TGCGCCAGCAGCTGGGGGACAGCGAACACTGAAGCTTTCTTT.

This chain's CDR3 is CASQAWNGEGTDTQYF. The CDR3 region has the DNA TGTGCCAGCCAAGCTTGGAACGGGGAAGGCACAGATACGCAGTATTTT. The gene calls are TRBV5-4 and TRBJ2-3; tentative D call: TRBD2 (5 bases). There are 16 residues in the CDR3. Trimming removed 7 bases at V and 1 base at J, with 19 bases between. The germline CDR1 and CDR2 sequences are SGHNT and YYREEE (reference sequence).

The V and J genes are TRBV5-1 and TRBJ1-3; perhaps TRBD1 as D (6 bases). The CDR3 length is 15 residues. Trimming pared 4 bases from V and 4 bases from J, leaving 15 bases between. The germline CDR1 and CDR2 sequences are SGHRS and YFSETQ. CDR3 loop: CASSPAPGAGNTIYF. CDR3 DNA: TGCGCCAGCAGCCCCGCACCAGGGGCCGGAAACACCATATATTTT.

The table lists this clone with a few counts. The chain is built from TRBV7-8 and TRBJ1-2, with TRBD1 identical over 9 bases. The CDR3 is 14 amino acids. Trimming at V came to 5 bases and at J to 8 bases, leaving 9 bases not matched to a gene. Germline CDR1 reads SGHVS; CDR2 reads FQNEAQ. The CDR3 protein is CASSARDRVRGYTF. The CDR3 bases are TGTGCCAGCAGCGCCCGGGACAGGGTGAGAGGCTACACCTTC. The full variable domain, its missing parts supplied by reference TRBV7-8 and TRBJ1-2, is GAGVSQSPRYKVAKRGQDVALRCDPISGHVSLFWYQQALGQGPEFLTYFQNEAQLDKSGLPSDRFFAERPEGSVSTLKIQRTQQEDSAVYLCASSARDRVRGYTFGSGTRLTVV.

The V call is TRBV5-1, the J call TRBJ1-2, with 8 bases that match TRBD1. The trim removed 4 bases at V and 1 base at J, leaving 12 bases unmatched. The germline CDR1 and CDR2 sequences are SGHRS and YFSETQ. The CDR3 spans 17 residues. The CDR3 region is CASSKSGQGDNNYGYTF. Here the CDR3 DNA reads TGCGCCAGCAGCAAGTCTGGACAGGGTGATAATAACTATGGCTACACCTTC.

The gene calls are TRBV28 and TRBJ1-5; TRBD1 might be the D (5 bases). CDR1 and CDR2 from the germline V gene are MDHEN and SYDVKM. The CDR3 is 17 residues long. Trimming cost V 4 bases and J 3 bases, with 19 bases left between them. CDR3 coding DNA: TGTGCCAGCAGTTGGGGCAGCACCGCAGGAAACAATCAGCCCCAGCATTTT. Translating it yields CASSWGSTAGNNQPQHF.

In DNA form, the CDR3 reads TGTGCCATTACGGACAGGCCCGTCGGGGAGCAGTACTTC. Protein product: CAITDRPVGEQYF. The genes are TRBV10-3 and TRBJ2-7, with TRBD1 matching over 7 bases. With 9 bases clipped from V and 7 bases from J, the junction kept 12 bases outside the gene matches. Germline loops: CDR1 ENHRY, CDR2 SYGVKD. This CDR3 contains 13 residues.

This clone was detected once. This chain links TRBV9 with TRBJ2-5; TRBD1 agrees at 7 bases. V lost 0 bases to trimming and J lost 0 bases; unmatched junction nucleotides: 8. From germline, CDR1 is SGDLS and CDR2 YYNGEE. The length of the CDR3 is 17 residues. The CDR3 DNA follows: TGTGCCAGCAGCGTAGACGTGGGGACAGCGTACCAAGAGACCCAGTACTTC. This encodes CASSVDVGTAYQETQYF. The entire variable domain, with the rest obtained from reference TRBV9 and TRBJ2-5, is as follows: DSGVTQTPKHLITATGQRVTLRCSPRSGDLSVYWYQQSLDQGLQFLIQYYNGEERAKGNILERFSAQQFPDLHSELNLSSLELGDSALYFCASSVDVGTAYQETQYFGPGTRLLVL.

In this sample, this clone turned up a few times. The chain links TRBV4-1 to TRBJ1-2; perhaps TRBD1 as D (6 bases). CDR3 length: 16 amino acids. The germline gives CDR1 MGHRA, CDR2 YSYEKL. V shed 1 base and J shed 4 bases, with 16 bases lying between them. CDR3 in amino acids: CASSQVHRESSYGYTF. CDR3 in DNA: TGCGCCAGCAGCCAAGTGCACAGGGAGAGTAGCTATGGCTACACCTTC.

This chain's CDR3 is CASSVQQGDGTEAFF. The CDR3 bases are TGCGCCAGCAGCGTACAACAGGGGGATGGCACTGAAGCTTTCTTT. The rearrangement uses TRBV5-1 and TRBJ1-1; TRBD1 matches at 8 bases. Looked up from germline, CDR1 is SGHRS and CDR2 is YFSETQ. This CDR3 has 15 residues. V trimming: 4 bases; J trimming: 4 bases; junction bases outside the gene matches: 9.

J is TRBJ2-7 and V is TRBV2, with 9 bases identical to TRBD2. The CDR3 sequence is 14 residues long. Trimming cost V 4 bases and J 4 bases; bases outside gene matches: 5. Germline V gene data show CDR1 as SNHLY and CDR2 as FYNNEI. CDR3 region: CASSVGGGAYEQYF. The CDR3 DNA is TGTGCCAGCAGTGTAGGCGGGGGGGCTTACGAGCAGTACTTC.

This chain connects TRBV30 to TRBJ2-3, with 7 bases fitting TRBD2. Germline V lookup: CDR1 GTSNPN, CDR2 SVGIG (reference sequence). The CDR3 covers 15 residues. V lost 0 bases, J lost 4 bases, and 7 bases stayed unmatched. This CDR3 is CAWSVMRGTADTQYF. The CDR3 region has the DNA TGTGCCTGGAGTGTAATGCGGGGGACCGCAGATACGCAGTATTTT.

The genes are TRBV11-1 and TRBJ2-5; D perhaps matches TRBD1 (5 bases). Trimming took off 5 bases at V and 5 bases at J, with 15 bases between the two ends. The CDR3 has 14 amino acids. The germline V gene has CDR1 SGHAT and CDR2 FQDESV (reference sequence). For the CDR3, the DNA is TGTGCCAGCAGCCTAGATCCGGACACGGAGACCCAGTACTTC. Protein product: CASSLDPDTETQYF.

This clone has a single count. The J gene is TRBJ1-1, the V gene TRBV4-2, with D perhaps TRBD1 (6 bases). The CDR3 spans 16 residues. V was clipped by 2 bases and J by 0 bases, with 13 bases between them. Germline V gene data show CDR1 as LGHNA and CDR2 as YNFKEQ. In DNA, the CDR3 is TGTGCCAGCAGCCAAATACAGGGTGGCATGAACACTGAAGCTTTCTTT. Its translation is CASSQIQGGMNTEAFF.